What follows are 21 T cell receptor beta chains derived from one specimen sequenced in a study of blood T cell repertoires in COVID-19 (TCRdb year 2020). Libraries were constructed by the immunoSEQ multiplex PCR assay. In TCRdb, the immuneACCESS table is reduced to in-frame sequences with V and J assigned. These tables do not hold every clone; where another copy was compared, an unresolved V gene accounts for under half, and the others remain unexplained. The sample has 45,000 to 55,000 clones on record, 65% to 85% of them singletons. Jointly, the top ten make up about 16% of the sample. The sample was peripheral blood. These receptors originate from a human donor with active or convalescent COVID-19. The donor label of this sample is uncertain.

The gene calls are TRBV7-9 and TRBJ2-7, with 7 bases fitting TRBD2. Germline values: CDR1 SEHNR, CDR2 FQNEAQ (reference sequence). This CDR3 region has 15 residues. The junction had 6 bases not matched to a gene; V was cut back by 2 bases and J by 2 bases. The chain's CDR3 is CASSLSAGSTYEQYF. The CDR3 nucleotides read TGTGCCAGCAGCTTATCAGCGGGAAGCACCTACGAGCAGTACTTC.

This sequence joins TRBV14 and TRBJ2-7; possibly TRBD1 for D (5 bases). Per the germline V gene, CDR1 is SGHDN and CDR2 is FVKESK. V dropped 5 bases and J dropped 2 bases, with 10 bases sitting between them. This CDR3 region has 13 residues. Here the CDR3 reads CASSLGAAYEQYF. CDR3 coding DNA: TGTGCCAGCAGCTTAGGGGCGGCCTACGAGCAGTACTTC.

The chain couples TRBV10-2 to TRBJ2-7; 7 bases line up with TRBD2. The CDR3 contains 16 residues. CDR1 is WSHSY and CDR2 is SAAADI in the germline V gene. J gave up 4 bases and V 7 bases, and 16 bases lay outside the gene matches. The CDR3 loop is CASNGGRHMTPYEQYF. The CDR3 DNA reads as TGCGCCAGCAACGGGGGGAGACACATGACCCCTTACGAGCAGTACTTC.

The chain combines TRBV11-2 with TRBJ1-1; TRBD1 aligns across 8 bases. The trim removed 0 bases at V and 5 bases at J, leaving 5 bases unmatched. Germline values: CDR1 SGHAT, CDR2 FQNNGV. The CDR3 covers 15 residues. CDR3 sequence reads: CASSLDQGARTEAFF. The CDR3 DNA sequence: TGTGCCAGCAGCTTAGATCAGGGGGCGCGAACTGAAGCTTTCTTT.

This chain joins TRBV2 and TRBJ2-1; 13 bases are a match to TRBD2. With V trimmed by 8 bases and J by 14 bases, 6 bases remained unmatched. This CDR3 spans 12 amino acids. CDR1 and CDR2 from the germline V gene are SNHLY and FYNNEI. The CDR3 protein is CASGTSGTGEFF. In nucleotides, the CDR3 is TGTGCCAGCGGGACTAGCGGGACCGGGGAGTTCTTC.

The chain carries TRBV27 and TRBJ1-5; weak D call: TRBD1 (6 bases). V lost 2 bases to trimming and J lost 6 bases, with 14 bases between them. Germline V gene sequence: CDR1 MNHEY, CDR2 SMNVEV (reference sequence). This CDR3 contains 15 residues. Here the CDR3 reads CASSLIWGGAQPQHF. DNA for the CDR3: TGTGCCAGCAGTTTAATTTGGGGGGGGGCTCAGCCCCAGCATTTT.

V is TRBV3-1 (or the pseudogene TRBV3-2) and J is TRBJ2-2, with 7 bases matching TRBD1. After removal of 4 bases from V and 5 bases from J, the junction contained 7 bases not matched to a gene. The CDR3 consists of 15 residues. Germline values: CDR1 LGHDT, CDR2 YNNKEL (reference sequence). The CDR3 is CASSPRDSGTGELFF. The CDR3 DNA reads TGTGCCAGCAGCCCCCGGGACAGTGGGACCGGGGAGCTGTTTTTT.

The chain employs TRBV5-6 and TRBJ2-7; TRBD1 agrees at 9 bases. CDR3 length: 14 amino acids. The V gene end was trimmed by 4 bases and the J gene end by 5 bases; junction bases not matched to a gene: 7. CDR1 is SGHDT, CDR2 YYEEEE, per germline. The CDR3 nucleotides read TGTGCCAGCAGCCCCGGGACAGGGATCAACGAGCAGTACTTC. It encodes CASSPGTGINEQYF. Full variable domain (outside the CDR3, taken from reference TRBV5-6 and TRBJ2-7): DAGVTQSPTHLIKTRGQQVTLRCSPKSGHDTVSWYQQALGQGPQFIFQYYEEEERQRGNFPDRFSGHQFPNYSSELNVNALLLGDSALYLCASSPGTGINEQYFGPGTRLTVT.

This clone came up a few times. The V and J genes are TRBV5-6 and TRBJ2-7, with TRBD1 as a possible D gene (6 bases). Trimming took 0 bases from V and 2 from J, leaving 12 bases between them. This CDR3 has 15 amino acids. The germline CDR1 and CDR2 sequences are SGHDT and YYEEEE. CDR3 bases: TGTGCCAGCAGCTTGGAGGGGGTGGTAACCTACGAGCAGTACTTC. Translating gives CASSLEGVVTYEQYF.

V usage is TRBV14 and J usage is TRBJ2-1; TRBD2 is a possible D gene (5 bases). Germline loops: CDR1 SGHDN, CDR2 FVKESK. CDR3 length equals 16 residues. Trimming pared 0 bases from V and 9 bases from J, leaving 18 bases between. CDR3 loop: CASSQDNLWGVGEQFF. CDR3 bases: TGTGCCAGCAGCCAAGATAATCTTTGGGGAGTAGGTGAGCAGTTCTTC.

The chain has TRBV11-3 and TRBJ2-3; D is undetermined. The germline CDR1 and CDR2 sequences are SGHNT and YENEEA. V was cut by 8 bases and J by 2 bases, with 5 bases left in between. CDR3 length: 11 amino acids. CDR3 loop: CASLTTDTQYF. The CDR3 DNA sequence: TGTGCCAGCCTAACCACAGATACGCAGTATTTT.

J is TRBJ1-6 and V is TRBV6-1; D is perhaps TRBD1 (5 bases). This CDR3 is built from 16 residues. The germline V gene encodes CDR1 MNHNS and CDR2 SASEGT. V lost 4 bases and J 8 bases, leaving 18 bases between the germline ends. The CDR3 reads CASSGPQAPPDSPLHF. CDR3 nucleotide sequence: TGTGCCAGCAGTGGGCCACAGGCACCTCCCGATTCACCCCTCCACTTT.

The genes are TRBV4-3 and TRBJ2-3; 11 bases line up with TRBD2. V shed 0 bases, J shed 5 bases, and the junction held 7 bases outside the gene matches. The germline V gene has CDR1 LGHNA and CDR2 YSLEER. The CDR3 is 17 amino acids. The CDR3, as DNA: TGCGCCAGCAGCCAAGATGGGCTAGCGGGAGGAAGAGATACGCAGTATTTT. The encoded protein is CASSQDGLAGGRDTQYF.

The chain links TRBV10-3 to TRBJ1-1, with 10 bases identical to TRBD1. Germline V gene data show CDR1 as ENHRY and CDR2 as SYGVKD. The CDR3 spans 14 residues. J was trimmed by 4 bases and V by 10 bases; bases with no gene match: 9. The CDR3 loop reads CATKTGGGGTEAFF. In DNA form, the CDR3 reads TGTGCCACAAAGACAGGGGGCGGAGGCACTGAAGCTTTCTTT.

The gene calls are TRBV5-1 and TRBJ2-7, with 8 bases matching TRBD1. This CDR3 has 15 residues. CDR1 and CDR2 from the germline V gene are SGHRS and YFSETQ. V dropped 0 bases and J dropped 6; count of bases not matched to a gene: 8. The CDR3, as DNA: TGCGCCAGCAGCTTGGAGGGGACAGGAAGAGGCGAGCAGTACTTC. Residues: CASSLEGTGRGEQYF.

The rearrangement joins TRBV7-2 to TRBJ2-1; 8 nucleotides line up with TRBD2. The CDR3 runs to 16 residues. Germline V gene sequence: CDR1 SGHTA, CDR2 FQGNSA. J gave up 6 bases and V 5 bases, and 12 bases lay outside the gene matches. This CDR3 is CASSPTLAGTANEQFF. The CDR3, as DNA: TGTGCCAGCAGCCCCACCTTAGCGGGAACCGCCAATGAGCAGTTCTTC.

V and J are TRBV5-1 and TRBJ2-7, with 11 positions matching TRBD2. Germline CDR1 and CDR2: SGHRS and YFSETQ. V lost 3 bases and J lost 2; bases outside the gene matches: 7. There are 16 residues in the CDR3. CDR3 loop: CASSSDLAGGPYEQYF. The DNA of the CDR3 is TGCGCCAGCAGCTCCGACTTAGCGGGAGGGCCCTACGAGCAGTACTTC.

CDR3 region: CASSLTGSGNTIYF. The DNA for the CDR3 is TGTGCCAGCAGCTTAACCGGCTCTGGAAACACCATATATTTT. V usage is TRBV7-9 and J usage is TRBJ1-3, with D unclear. V lost 2 bases and J lost 0, with 5 bases in between. Germline values: CDR1 SEHNR, CDR2 FQNEAQ (reference sequence). The CDR3 is 14 residues long.

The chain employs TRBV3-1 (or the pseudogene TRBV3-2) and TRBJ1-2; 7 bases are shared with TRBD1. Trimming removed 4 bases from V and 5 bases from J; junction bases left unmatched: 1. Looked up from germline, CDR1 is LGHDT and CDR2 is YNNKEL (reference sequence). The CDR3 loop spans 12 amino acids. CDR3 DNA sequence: TGTGCCAGCAGCCGACAGGGATATGGCTACACCTTC. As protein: CASSRQGYGYTF.

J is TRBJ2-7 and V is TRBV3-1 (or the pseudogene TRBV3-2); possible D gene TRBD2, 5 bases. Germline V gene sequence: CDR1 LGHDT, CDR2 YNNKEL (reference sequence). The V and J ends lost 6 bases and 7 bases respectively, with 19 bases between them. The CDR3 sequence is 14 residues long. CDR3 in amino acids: CASSWPERSGEQYF. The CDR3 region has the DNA TGTGCCAGCAGTTGGCCGGAACGGAGCGGAGAGCAGTACTTC.

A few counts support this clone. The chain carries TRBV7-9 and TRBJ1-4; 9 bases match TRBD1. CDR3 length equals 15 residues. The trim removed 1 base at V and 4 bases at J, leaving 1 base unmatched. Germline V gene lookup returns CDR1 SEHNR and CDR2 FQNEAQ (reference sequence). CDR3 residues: CASSLGQGVNEKLFF. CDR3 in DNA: TGTGCCAGCAGCTTAGGACAGGGGGTTAATGAAAAACTGTTTTTT.